A single sample is the source of the 21 T cell receptor beta chains below, sequenced in a study of shared clonotypes between healthy human individuals. TCRdb's table, derived via immunoSEQ multiplex PCR, lists solely in-frame clones and lacks some. This table holds 150,000 to 200,000 clones, about 93% found once. Sample: naive CD4+ T cells sorted from blood. Indicated subset: CD45RA+ positively selected. The receptors originated from a young woman in good health.

The chain has TRBV5-1 and TRBJ2-5; 8 nucleotides agree with TRBD2. CDR3 length: 14 residues. Germline assignment: CDR1 SGHRS and CDR2 YFSETQ. V shed 5 bases and J 1 base; nucleotides not matched to a gene: 4. The CDR3 region is CASRRTSSQETQYF. CDR3 nucleotide sequence: TGCGCCAGCAGACGGACTAGCAGCCAAGAGACCCAGTACTTC.

The V and J genes are TRBV9 and TRBJ1-2; D unresolved. V was clipped by 1 base and J by 4 bases, with 5 bases between them. Germline V gives CDR1 SGDLS, CDR2 YYNGEE. The CDR3 has 12 residues. The CDR3, as DNA: TGTGCCAGCAGCGTACCTGCCTATGGCTACACCTTC. Protein: CASSVPAYGYTF.

The J gene is TRBJ1-4, the V gene TRBV7-2, with D uncertain. The CDR3 length is 16 residues. Per the germline V gene, CDR1 is SGHTA and CDR2 is FQGNSA. V lost 1 base, J lost 4 bases, and 13 bases lay in between. Here the CDR3 DNA reads TGTGCCAGCAGCTTAGTAGGAAGCAGTTTTAATGAAAAACTGTTTTTT. It encodes CASSLVGSSFNEKLFF.

This clone was found once. This chain connects TRBV28 to TRBJ2-5, with TRBD2 matching over 10 bases. From germline, CDR1 is MDHEN and CDR2 SYDVKM. J was trimmed by 2 bases and V by 5 bases; bases with no gene match: 8. CDR3 length: 16 residues. CDR3 nucleotides: TGTGCCAGCAGTCGGACTAGCGGCCGGGTTCAAGAGACCCAGTACTTC. Translating it yields CASSRTSGRVQETQYF.

This chain links TRBV6-6 with TRBJ2-7, with 7 nucleotides matching TRBD1. CDR1 MNHNY and CDR2 SVGAGI come from the germline V gene (reference sequence). This CDR3 spans 15 amino acids. V lost 0 bases and J lost 3; bases outside the gene matches: 5. The CDR3 bases are TGTGCCAGCAGTTACTCGACGACAGGGCTCTACGAGCAGTACTTC. Its protein is CASSYSTTGLYEQYF.

In its sample, this clone was seen once. The genes are TRBV28 and TRBJ2-6; D may be TRBD1 (6 bases). The CDR3 has 15 residues. Trimming cost V 3 bases and J 3 bases, with 9 bases left between them. Germline loops: CDR1 MDHEN, CDR2 SYDVKM. CDR3 protein: CASSFQGRGANVLTF. The CDR3 DNA reads as TGTGCCAGCAGTTTCCAGGGGCGTGGGGCCAACGTCCTGACTTTC.

The chain carries TRBV27 and TRBJ2-2; TRBD1 aligns across 8 bases. Germline V gives CDR1 MNHEY, CDR2 SMNVEV (reference sequence). This CDR3 is 14 amino acids long. Germline trimming cut 3 bases from V and 6 bases from J; bases unmatched to any gene: 3. As DNA, the CDR3 is TGTGCCAGCAGTTTGGTCAGGGGGCCCGGGGAGCTGTTTTTT. Translating it yields CASSLVRGPGELFF.

As regards this clone: A junction end diverges from the germline sequence, so it may reflect a read error. The V gene is TRBV7-9, the J gene TRBJ2-7, with TRBD1 matching 8 bases. The CDR3 has 12 residues. From germline, CDR1 is SEHNR and CDR2 FQNEAQ (reference sequence). The CDR3 nucleotides are TGTGCCAGCAGCCCCGCTCAAACGACAGGGGTATTC. Translation gives CASSPAQTTGVF.

The chain has TRBV5-1 and TRBJ2-7, with TRBD1 identical over 10 bases. V dropped 4 bases and J dropped 6; count of bases not matched to a gene: 7. Germline V lookup: CDR1 SGHRS, CDR2 YFSETQ. CDR3 length: 14 residues. CDR3 in DNA: TGCGCCAGCAGCCCGGGACAGGGGCACTTCGAGCAGTACTTC. Its protein product is CASSPGQGHFEQYF.

The V gene is TRBV7-9, the J gene TRBJ1-1; a possible D gene is TRBD1 (5 bases). Trimming removed 0 bases at V and 0 bases at J, with 11 bases between. This CDR3 is built from 16 residues. Germline V gene sequence: CDR1 SEHNR, CDR2 FQNEAQ (reference sequence). CDR3 amino acids: CASSLAGGIMNTEAFF. The CDR3, as DNA: TGTGCCAGCAGCTTAGCTGGGGGGATCATGAACACTGAAGCTTTCTTT.

This clone was observed once. The V and J genes are TRBV29-1 and TRBJ2-3, with 11 nucleotides matching TRBD2. Losses at the gene ends were 4 bases for V and 0 bases for J; bases not matched to a gene: 12. The CDR3 contains 18 residues. Germline loops: CDR1 SQVTM, CDR2 ANQGSEA. The CDR3 nucleotides read TGCAGCGTTGGGGCCGGGACTAGCGGATCCGACAGCACAGATACGCAGTATTTT. Translation: CSVGAGTSGSDSTDTQYF.

This chain joins TRBV30 and TRBJ1-6, with D unresolved. V was clipped by 7 bases and J by 7 bases, with 14 bases between them. Germline values: CDR1 GTSNPN, CDR2 SVGIG (reference sequence). The CDR3 loop spans 13 amino acids. The CDR3 protein is CALCMAQNSPLHF. The CDR3 DNA is TGTGCCTTATGTATGGCGCAGAATTCACCCCTCCACTTT.

The chain employs TRBV6-1 and TRBJ1-5; D may be TRBD1 (5 bases). There are 14 residues in the CDR3. The V end was cut by 1 base, the J end by 2 bases, with 6 bases between. Germline assignment: CDR1 MNHNS and CDR2 SASEGT. CDR3 in amino acids: CASSEGGGNQPQHF. As DNA, the CDR3 is TGTGCCAGCAGTGAAGGGGGGGGCAATCAGCCCCAGCATTTT.

The chain employs TRBV9 and TRBJ2-7; TRBD1 agrees at 9 bases. The germline V gene has CDR1 SGDLS and CDR2 YYNGEE. The CDR3 length is 13 residues. The ends lost 4 bases at V and 6 bases at J; junction bases unmatched: 5. The CDR3 bases are TGTGCCAGCAGCCCGGGACAGGGTCGCGAGCAGTACTTC. Amino acid sequence: CASSPGQGREQYF.

V usage is TRBV18 and J usage is TRBJ2-7; 10 positions agree with TRBD2. The CDR3 consists of 15 residues. With 3 bases clipped from V and 7 bases from J, the junction kept 9 bases outside the gene matches. Germline-derived CDR1 and CDR2 are KGHSH and LQKENI. CDR3: CASSPQAGGPGEQYF. The CDR3 region has the DNA TGTGCCAGCTCACCCCAAGCGGGAGGGCCTGGAGAGCAGTACTTC.

The J gene is TRBJ2-7, the V gene TRBV5-6; no definite D call. V lost 1 base and J 7 bases, leaving 12 bases between the germline ends. Germline assignment: CDR1 SGHDT and CDR2 YYEEEE. The CDR3 has 13 amino acids. CDR3 region: CASSLISTREQYF. As DNA, the CDR3 is TGTGCCAGCAGCTTGATATCCACCCGTGAGCAGTACTTC.

The CDR3 DNA is TGTGCCAGCAGCCGGACCGATGACAGGGAAGGAGCTTTCTTT. Its protein product is CASSRTDDREGAFF. The chain has TRBV27 and TRBJ1-1; 7 bases fit TRBD1. The germline CDR1 and CDR2 sequences are MNHEY and SMNVEV (reference sequence). The CDR3 totals 14 residues. After removal of 6 bases from V and 10 bases from J, the junction contained 14 bases not matched to a gene.

This chain connects TRBV5-8 to TRBJ2-7; 8 bases agree with TRBD1. Losses at the gene ends were 4 bases for V and 6 bases for J; bases not matched to a gene: 6. CDR3 length: 13 amino acids. Germline CDR1 and CDR2: SGHTS and YDEGEE. This CDR3 is CASSADRGGEQYF. The DNA of the CDR3 is TGTGCCAGCAGCGCAGACAGGGGTGGCGAGCAGTACTTC. Looking up the rest from reference TRBV5-8 and TRBJ2-7 gives the full variable domain: EAGVTQSPTHLIKTRGQQATLRCSPISGHTSVYWYQQALGLGLQFLLWYDEGEERNRGNFPPRFSGRQFPNYSSELNVNALELEDSALYLCASSADRGGEQYFGPGTRLTVT.

The V gene is TRBV5-4, the J gene TRBJ1-2; D ambiguous. Germline CDR1 is SGHNT and CDR2 is YYREEE (reference sequence). V dropped 0 bases and J dropped 3 bases, with 6 bases sitting between them. This CDR3 spans 13 amino acids. The CDR3 DNA follows: TGTGCCAGCAGCTTGGTAAAGGACTATGGCTACACCTTC. This codes for CASSLVKDYGYTF.

The chain combines TRBV5-1 with TRBJ2-6; no clear D gene. CDR3 length equals 16 residues. V gave up 2 bases and J gave up 0 bases, with 9 bases separating them. Germline-derived CDR1 and CDR2 are SGHRS and YFSETQ. CDR3 in DNA: TGCGCCAGCAGCTTAGAACGGATCTCTGGGGCCAACGTCCTGACTTTC. It specifies CASSLERISGANVLTF.

The V gene is TRBV28, the J gene TRBJ1-1; D is undetermined. This CDR3 is 13 amino acids long. The V end lost 2 bases, the J end lost 5 bases, and 9 bases lay between the germline ends. Per the germline V gene, CDR1 is MDHEN and CDR2 is SYDVKM. In DNA form, the CDR3 reads TGTGCCAGCAGTTTAGAGGGATCTACTGAAGCTTTCTTT. Its protein is CASSLEGSTEAFF.